The T cell receptor beta chain described here comes from a study of blood T cell repertoires in COVID-19. TCRdb's copy holds only in-frame clones and misses some; the assay was immunoSEQ multiplex PCR. The sample shows 200,000 to 300,000 clones, about 87% of them seen only once. Per germline, CDR1 MGHRA and CDR2 YSYEKL. V lost 3 bases and J lost 3; bases outside the gene matches: 6. This CDR3 is built from 15 residues. The sequenced sample was PBMCs or T cells enriched from blood (not recorded which). The TCR was taken from a man aged 45 to 65 who had been exposed to COVID-19. The gene calls are TRBV4-1 and TRBJ1-2; 8 bases map to TRBD1. The CDR3 DNA follows: TGCGCCAGCAGCCATCAGCCGGACAGGGACTATGGCTACACCTTC. This translates into CASSHQPDRDYGYTF.